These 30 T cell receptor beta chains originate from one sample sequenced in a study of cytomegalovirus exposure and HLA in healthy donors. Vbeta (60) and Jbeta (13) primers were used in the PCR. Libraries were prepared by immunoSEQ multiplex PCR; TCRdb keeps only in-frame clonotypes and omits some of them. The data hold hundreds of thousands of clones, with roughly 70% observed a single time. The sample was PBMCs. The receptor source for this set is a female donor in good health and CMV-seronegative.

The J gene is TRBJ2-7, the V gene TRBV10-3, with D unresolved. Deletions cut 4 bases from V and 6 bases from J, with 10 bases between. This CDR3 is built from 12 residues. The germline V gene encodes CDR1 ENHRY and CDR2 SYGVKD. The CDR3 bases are TGTGCCATCAGTGTGGTAGATGGCGAGCAGTACTTC. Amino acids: CAISVVDGEQYF.

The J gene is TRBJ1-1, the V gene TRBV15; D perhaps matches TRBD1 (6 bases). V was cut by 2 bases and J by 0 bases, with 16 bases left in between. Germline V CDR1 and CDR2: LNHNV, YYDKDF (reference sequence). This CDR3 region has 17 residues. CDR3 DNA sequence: TGTGCCACCAGCAGAAAGGGGGGGGCAGGGGTGAACACTGAAGCTTTCTTT. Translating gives CATSRKGGAGVNTEAFF.

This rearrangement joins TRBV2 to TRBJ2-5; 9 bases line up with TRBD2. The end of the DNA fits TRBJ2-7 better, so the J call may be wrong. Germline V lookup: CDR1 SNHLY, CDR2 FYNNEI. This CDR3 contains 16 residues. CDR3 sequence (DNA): TGTGCCAGCAGTTCATGGGGGCGGACTAGCGCCTTCGAGCAGTACTTC. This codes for CASSSWGRTSAFEQYF.

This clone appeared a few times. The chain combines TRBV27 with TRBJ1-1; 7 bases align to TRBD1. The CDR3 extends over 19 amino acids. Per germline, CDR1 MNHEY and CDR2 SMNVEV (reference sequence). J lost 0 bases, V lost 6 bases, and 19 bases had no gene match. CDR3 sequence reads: CASRPRGGQGDTMNTEAFF. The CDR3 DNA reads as TGTGCCAGCAGACCTCGCGGGGGGCAGGGGGATACAATGAACACTGAAGCTTTCTTT.

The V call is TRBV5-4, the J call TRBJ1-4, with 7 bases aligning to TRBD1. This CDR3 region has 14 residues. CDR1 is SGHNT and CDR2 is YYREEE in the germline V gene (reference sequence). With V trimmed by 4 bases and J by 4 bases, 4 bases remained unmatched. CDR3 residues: CASSAGQLNEKLFF. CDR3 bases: TGTGCCAGCAGCGCGGGACAGCTTAATGAAAAACTGTTTTTT. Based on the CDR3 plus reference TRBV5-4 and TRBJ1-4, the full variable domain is ETGVTQSPTHLIKTRGQQVTLRCSSQSGHNTVSWYQQALGQGPQFIFQYYREEENGRGNFPPRFSGLQFPNYSSELNVNALELDDSALYLCASSAGQLNEKLFFGSGTQLSVL.

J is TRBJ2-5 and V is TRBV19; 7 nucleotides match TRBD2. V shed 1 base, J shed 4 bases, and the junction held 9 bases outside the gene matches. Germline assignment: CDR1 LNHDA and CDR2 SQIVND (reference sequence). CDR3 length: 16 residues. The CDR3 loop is CASSIVPGTTGETQYF. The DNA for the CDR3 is TGTGCCAGTAGTATAGTGCCCGGGACTACCGGAGAGACCCAGTACTTC.

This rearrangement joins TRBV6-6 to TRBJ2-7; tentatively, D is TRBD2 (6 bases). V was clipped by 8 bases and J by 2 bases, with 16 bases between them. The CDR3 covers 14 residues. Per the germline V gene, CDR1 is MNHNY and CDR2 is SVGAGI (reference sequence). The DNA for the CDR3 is TGTGCCAGCGGTCACGGGACTCAGACCTACGAGCAGTACTTC. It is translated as CASGHGTQTYEQYF.

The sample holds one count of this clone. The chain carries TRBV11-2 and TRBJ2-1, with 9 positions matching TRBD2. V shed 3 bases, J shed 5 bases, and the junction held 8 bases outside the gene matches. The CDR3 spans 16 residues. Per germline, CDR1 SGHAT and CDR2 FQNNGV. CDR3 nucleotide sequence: TGTGCCAGCAGCTTTAGCCGTCTAGCGGGGAACAATGAGCAGTTCTTC. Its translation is CASSFSRLAGNNEQFF.

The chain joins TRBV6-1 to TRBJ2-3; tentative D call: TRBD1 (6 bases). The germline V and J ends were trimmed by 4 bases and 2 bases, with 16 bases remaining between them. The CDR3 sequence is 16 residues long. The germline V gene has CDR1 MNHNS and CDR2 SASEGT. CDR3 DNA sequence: TGTGCCAGCAGTGGTACCGTGGGGGCCTACACAGATACGCAGTATTTT. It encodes CASSGTVGAYTDTQYF.

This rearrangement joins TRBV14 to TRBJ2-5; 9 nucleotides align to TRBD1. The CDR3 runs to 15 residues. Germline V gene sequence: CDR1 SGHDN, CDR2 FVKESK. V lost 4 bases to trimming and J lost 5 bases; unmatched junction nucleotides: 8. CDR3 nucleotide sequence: TGTGCCAGCAGCCCCAGGGACAGGGTCCGGGAGACCCAGTACTTC. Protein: CASSPRDRVRETQYF. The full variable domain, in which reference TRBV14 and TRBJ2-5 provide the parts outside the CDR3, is EAGVTQFPSHSVIEKGQTVTLRCDPISGHDNLYWYRRVMGKEIKFLLHFVKESKQDESGMPNNRFLAERTGGTYSTLKVQPAELEDSGVYFCASSPRDRVRETQYFGPGTRLLVL.

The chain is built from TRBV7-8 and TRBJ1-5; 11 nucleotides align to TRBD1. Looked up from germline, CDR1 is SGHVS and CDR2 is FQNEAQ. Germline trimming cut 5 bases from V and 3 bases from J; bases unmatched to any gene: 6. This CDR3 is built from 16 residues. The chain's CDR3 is CASSLRDRGTNQPQHF. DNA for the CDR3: TGTGCCAGCAGCCTAAGGGACAGGGGGACCAATCAGCCCCAGCATTTT.

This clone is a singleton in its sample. CDR3 sequence: CASSLEPVREAFF. Written as DNA, the CDR3 is TGTGCCAGCAGCTTAGAACCAGTCCGTGAAGCTTTCTTT. The chain carries TRBV7-9 and TRBJ1-1; D gene unclear. The CDR3 totals 13 residues. V was trimmed by 1 base and J by 7 bases, leaving 10 bases between them. Germline V lookup: CDR1 SEHNR, CDR2 FQNEAQ (reference sequence).

CDR3 bases: TGTGCCAGCAGTTTGGGCGGAGGGCAGTACTTC. It encodes CASSLGGGQYF. The J gene is TRBJ2-7, the V gene TRBV28; TRBD2 is a possible D gene (5 bases). The CDR3 is 11 residues long. Germline V lookup: CDR1 MDHEN, CDR2 SYDVKM. Deletions cut 3 bases from V and 9 bases from J, with 9 bases between.

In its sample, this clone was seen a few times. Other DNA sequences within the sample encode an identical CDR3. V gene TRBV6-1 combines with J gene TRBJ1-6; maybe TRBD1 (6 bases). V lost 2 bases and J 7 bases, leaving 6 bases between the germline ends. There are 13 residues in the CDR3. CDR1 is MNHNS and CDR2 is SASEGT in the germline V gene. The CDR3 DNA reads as TGTGCCAGCAGTGAACAGGGGAATTCACCCCTCCACTTT. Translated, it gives CASSEQGNSPLHF.

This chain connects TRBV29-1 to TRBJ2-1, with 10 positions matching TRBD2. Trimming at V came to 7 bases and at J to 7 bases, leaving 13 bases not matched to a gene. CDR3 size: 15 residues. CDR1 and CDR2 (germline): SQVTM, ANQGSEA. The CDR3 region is CSAGSGRPLGNEQFF. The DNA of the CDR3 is TGCAGCGCCGGTAGCGGGAGGCCCCTAGGGAATGAGCAGTTCTTC.

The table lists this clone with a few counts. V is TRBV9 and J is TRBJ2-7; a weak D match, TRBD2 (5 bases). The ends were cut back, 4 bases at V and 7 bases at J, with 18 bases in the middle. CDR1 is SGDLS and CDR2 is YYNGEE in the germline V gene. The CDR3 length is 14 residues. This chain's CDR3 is CASSPSRVPGEQYF. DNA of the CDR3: TGTGCCAGCAGCCCCTCCCGGGTCCCGGGGGAGCAGTACTTC.

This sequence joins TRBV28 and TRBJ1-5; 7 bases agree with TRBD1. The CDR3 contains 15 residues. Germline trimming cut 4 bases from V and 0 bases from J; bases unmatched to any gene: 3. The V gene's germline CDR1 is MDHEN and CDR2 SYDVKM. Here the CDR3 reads CASSSGQHSNQPQHF. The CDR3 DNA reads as TGTGCCAGCAGTTCGGGACAGCATAGCAATCAGCCCCAGCATTTT.

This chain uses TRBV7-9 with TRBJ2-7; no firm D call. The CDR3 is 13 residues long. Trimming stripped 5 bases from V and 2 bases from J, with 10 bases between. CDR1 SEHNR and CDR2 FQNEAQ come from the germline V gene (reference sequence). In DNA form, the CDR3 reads TGTGCCAGCAGCCAGTCACGAACCTACGAGCAGTACTTC. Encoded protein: CASSQSRTYEQYF.

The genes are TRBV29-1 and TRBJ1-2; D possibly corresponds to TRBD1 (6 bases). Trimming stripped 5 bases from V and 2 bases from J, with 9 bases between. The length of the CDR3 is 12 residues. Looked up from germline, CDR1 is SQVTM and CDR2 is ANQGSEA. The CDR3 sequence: CSVITGNYGYTF. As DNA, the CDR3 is TGCAGCGTTATCACAGGGAACTATGGCTACACCTTC. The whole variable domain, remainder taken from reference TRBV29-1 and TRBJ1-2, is SAVISQKPSRDICQRGTSLTIQCQVDSQVTMMFWYRQQPGQSLTLIATANQGSEATYESGFVIDKFPISRPNLTFSTLTVSNMSPEDSSIYLCSVITGNYGYTFGSGTRLTVV.

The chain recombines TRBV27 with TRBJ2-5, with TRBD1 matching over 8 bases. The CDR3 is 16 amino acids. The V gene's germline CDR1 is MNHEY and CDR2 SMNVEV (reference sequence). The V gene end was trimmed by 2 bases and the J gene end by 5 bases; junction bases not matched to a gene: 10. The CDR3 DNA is TGTGCCAGCAGTTTACGGCCGCCAGGGGGCTTGGAGACCCAGTACTTC. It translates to CASSLRPPGGLETQYF.

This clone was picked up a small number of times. This CDR3 is CASSFLGVSAEAFF. For the CDR3, the DNA is TGTGCCAGCAGTTTTCTGGGAGTAAGCGCTGAAGCTTTCTTT. V usage is TRBV27 and J usage is TRBJ1-1; no clear D gene. Trimming removed 3 bases at V and 6 bases at J, with 14 bases between. From germline, CDR1 is MNHEY and CDR2 SMNVEV (reference sequence). The length of the CDR3 is 14 residues.

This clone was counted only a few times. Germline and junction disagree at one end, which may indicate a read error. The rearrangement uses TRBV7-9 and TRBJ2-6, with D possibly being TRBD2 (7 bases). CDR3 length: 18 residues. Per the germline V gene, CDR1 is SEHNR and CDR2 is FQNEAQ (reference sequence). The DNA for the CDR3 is TGTTCCAGCAGCTTAGCCCGCGGGGGCGCCTCTGGGGCCAACGTCCTGACTTTC. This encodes CSSSLARGGASGANVLTF.

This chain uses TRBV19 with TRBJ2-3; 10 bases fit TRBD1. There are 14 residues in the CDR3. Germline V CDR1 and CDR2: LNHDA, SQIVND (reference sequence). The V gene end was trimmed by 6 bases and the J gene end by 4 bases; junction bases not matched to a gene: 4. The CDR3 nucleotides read TGTGCCAGTAGGCCGGGACAGGGGTCAGATACGCAGTATTTT. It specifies CASRPGQGSDTQYF.

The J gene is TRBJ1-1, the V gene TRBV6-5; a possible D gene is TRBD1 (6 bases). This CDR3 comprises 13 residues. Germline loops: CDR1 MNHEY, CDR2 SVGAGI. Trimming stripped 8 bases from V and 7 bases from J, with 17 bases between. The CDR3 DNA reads TGTGCCAGCCTGGGGGCAAAATCGTATGAAGCTTTCTTT. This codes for CASLGAKSYEAFF.

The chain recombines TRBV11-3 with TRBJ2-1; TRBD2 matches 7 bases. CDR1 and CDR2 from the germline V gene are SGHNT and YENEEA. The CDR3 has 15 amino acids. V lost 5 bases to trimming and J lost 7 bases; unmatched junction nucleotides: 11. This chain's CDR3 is CASSPRMREWNEQFF. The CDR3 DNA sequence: TGTGCCAGCAGCCCAAGGATGCGGGAGTGGAATGAGCAGTTCTTC.

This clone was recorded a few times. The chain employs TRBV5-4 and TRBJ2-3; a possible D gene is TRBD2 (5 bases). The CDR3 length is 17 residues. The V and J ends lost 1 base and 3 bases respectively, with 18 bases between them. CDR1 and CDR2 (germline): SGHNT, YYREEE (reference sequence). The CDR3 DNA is TGTGCCAGCAGCTTGTCAATTCTTGGGAGAAATACAGATACGCAGTATTTT. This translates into CASSLSILGRNTDTQYF.

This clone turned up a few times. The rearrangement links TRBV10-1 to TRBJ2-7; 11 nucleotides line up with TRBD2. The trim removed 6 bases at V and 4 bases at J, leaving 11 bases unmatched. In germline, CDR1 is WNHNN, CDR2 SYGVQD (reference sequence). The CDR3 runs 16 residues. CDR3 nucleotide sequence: TGCGCCAGCAGCCCCGAACTAGCGGGAGAAGGGTACGAGCAGTACTTC. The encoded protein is CASSPELAGEGYEQYF.

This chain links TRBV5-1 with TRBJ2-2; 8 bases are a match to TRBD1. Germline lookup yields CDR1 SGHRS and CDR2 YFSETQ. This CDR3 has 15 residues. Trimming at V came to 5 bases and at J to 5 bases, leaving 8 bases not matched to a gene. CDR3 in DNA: TGCGCCAGCAGTAAGGACAGGGATGTTACCGGGGAGCTGTTTTTT. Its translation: CASSKDRDVTGELFF. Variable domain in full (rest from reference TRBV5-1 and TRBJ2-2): KAGVTQTPRYLIKTRGQQVTLSCSPISGHRSVSWYQQTPGQGLQFLFEYFSETQRNKGNFPGRFSGRQFSNSRSEMNVSTLELGDSALYLCASSKDRDVTGELFFGEGSRLTVL.

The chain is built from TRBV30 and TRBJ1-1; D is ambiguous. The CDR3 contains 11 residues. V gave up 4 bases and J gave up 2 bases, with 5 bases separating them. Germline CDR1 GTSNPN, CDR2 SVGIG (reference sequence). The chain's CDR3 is CAWTTNTEAFF. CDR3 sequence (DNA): TGTGCCTGGACAACTAACACTGAAGCTTTCTTT.

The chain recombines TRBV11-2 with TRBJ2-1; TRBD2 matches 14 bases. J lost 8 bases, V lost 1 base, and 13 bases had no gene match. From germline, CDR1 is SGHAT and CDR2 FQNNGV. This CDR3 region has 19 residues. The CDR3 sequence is CASSLVPGGLAGVSDEQFF. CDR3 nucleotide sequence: TGTGCCAGCAGCTTAGTACCGGGGGGACTAGCGGGAGTCTCTGATGAGCAGTTCTTC.